The 29 T cell receptor beta chains below were found in one sample sequenced in a study of response to subunit inactivated influenza vaccine. TCRdb recomputed calls from the RT-PCR reads with MiXCR, one row per CDR3 protein. The table includes roughly 760,000 distinct CDR3 sequences, about 20% detected once. The source material was PBMCs from blood, sampled 5 to 6 days after vaccination. These receptors originate from a man between 50 and 59 years old who received an inactivated influenza vaccine.

The chain carries TRBV25-1 and TRBJ2-5; D possibly corresponds to TRBD2 (5 bases). Per the germline V gene, CDR1 is MGHDK and CDR2 is SYGVNS. The CDR3 has 15 amino acids. V dropped 1 base and J dropped 1 base, with 10 bases sitting between them. The CDR3 DNA reads as TGTGCCAGCAGTGAATGGGCCGAGGGCCAAGAGACCCAGTACTTC. It translates to CASSEWAEGQETQYF.

This sequence joins TRBV12-3 or TRBV12-4 and TRBJ2-7; D is possibly TRBD1 or TRBD2 (5 bases each). CDR3 length equals 17 residues. The V end lost 2 bases, the J end lost 2 bases, and 19 bases lay between the germline ends. CDR3 residues: CASSLLVGGRSTYEQYF. For the CDR3, the DNA is TGTGCCAGCAGTTTACTCGTTGGGGGTAGGTCCACCTACGAGCAGTACTTC.

This clonotype was observed a few times. This chain uses TRBV20-1 with TRBJ2-1; D gene ambiguous. The V end lost 6 bases, the J end lost 3 bases, and 15 bases lay between the germline ends. The CDR3 spans 14 residues. CDR1 and CDR2 from the germline V gene are DFQATT and SNEGSKA (reference sequence). The DNA of the CDR3 is TGCAGTGCAAGTTCGGGTCCCAGCTACAATGAGCAGTTCTTC. Translated: CSASSGPSYNEQFF.

V is TRBV6-5 and J is TRBJ1-2; 7 bases align to TRBD1. This CDR3 has 15 residues. Germline V gene sequence: CDR1 MNHEY, CDR2 SVGAGI. J gave up 4 bases and V 4 bases, and 9 bases lay outside the gene matches. As DNA, the CDR3 is TGTGCCAGCAGTTCGCTCAGACAGGGAGGCTATGGCTACACCTTC. The encoded protein is CASSSLRQGGYGYTF.

This chain connects TRBV20-1 to TRBJ2-5; 7 bases align to TRBD1. CDR1 DFQATT and CDR2 SNEGSKA come from the germline V gene (reference sequence). The CDR3 totals 13 residues. Trimming cost V 2 bases and J 4 bases; bases outside gene matches: 4. CDR3 DNA: TGCAGTGCTAGACCACAGGGGCGAGAGACCCAGTACTTC. It translates to CSARPQGRETQYF.

The chain recombines TRBV12-3 or TRBV12-4 with TRBJ1-1, with D unclear. V gave up 3 bases and J gave up 6 bases, with 8 bases separating them. The CDR3 is made up of 12 amino acids. The CDR3 bases are TGTGCCAGCAGTTTTGACGGGGCTGAAGCTTTCTTT. This translates into CASSFDGAEAFF.

This clonotype was found a few times. This CDR3 is CASSSRTGEQFF. The CDR3 DNA follows: TGTGCCAGCAGCTCCCGAACAGGAGAGCAGTTCTTC. V is TRBV11-2 and J is TRBJ2-1; perhaps TRBD1 as D (5 bases). Germline CDR1 SGHAT, CDR2 FQNNGV. V was cut by 4 bases and J by 10 bases, with 11 bases left in between. The CDR3 runs to 12 residues. Filled out from reference TRBV11-2 and TRBJ2-1, the complete variable domain reads EAGVAQSPRYKIIEKRQSVAFWCNPISGHATLYWYQQILGQGPKLLIQFQNNGVVDDSQLPKDRFSAERLKGVDSTLKIQPAKLEDSAVYLCASSSRTGEQFFGPGTRLTVL.

This clonotype was seen at least ten times. The rearrangement links TRBV20-1 to TRBJ2-7; tentatively, D is TRBD2 (6 bases). The CDR3 is 13 residues long. CDR1 and CDR2 (germline): DFQATT, SNEGSKA (reference sequence). Trimming removed 4 bases at V and 2 bases at J, with 12 bases between. In DNA, the CDR3 is TGCAGTGCTAACGGACTATCCACCTACGAGCAGTACTTC. Amino acid sequence: CSANGLSTYEQYF.

This clonotype has a handful of counts. The genes are TRBV27 and TRBJ2-3, with D perhaps assigned TRBD1 or TRBD2 (6 bases each). Germline CDR1 reads MNHEY; CDR2 reads SMNVEV (reference sequence). CDR3 length: 18 amino acids. Trimming stripped 7 bases from V and 2 bases from J, with 25 bases between. CDR3 loop: CASIPSPPQGLYTDTQYF. The CDR3 nucleotides read TGTGCCAGCATCCCATCCCCCCCACAGGGACTTTACACAGATACGCAGTATTTT.

The rearrangement joins TRBV7-2 to TRBJ2-2; 7 bases are a match to TRBD2. The CDR3 contains 16 residues. Trimming at V came to 4 bases and at J to 6 bases, leaving 11 bases not matched to a gene. In germline, CDR1 is SGHTA, CDR2 FQGNSA. The CDR3, as DNA: TGTGCCAGCAGCTCCCTGGGAGGGCTGACGGCCGGGGAGCTGTTTTTT. Residues: CASSSLGGLTAGELFF. Drawing the rest from reference TRBV7-2 and TRBJ2-2, the complete variable domain is GAGVSQSPSNKVTEKGKDVELRCDPISGHTALYWYRQSLGQGLEFLIYFQGNSAPDKSGLPSDRFSAERTGGSVSTLTIQRTQQEDSAVYLCASSSLGGLTAGELFFGEGSRLTVL.

This chain links TRBV4-2 with TRBJ2-5; tentatively, D is TRBD2 (6 bases). The V gene lost 5 bases and the J gene lost 5 bases, with 18 bases spanning the gap. From germline, CDR1 is LGHNA and CDR2 YNFKEQ. The CDR3 covers 15 residues. The chain's CDR3 is CASSGGLSLGETQYF. The CDR3 region has the DNA TGTGCCAGCAGCGGGGGACTTTCCCTGGGGGAGACCCAGTACTTC.

In this sample, this clonotype turned up a few times. CDR3 DNA sequence: TGCAGTGCTGGGGGAAATTACCAAGAGACCCAGTACTTC. Translated: CSAGGNYQETQYF. The chain is built from TRBV20-1 and TRBJ2-5; D possibly matches TRBD1 or TRBD2 (5 bases each). The CDR3 covers 13 residues. Trimming pared 5 bases from V and 0 bases from J, leaving 10 bases between. Germline V lookup: CDR1 DFQATT, CDR2 SNEGSKA (reference sequence).

The rearrangement uses TRBV6-1 and TRBJ2-3, with no clear D. The V and J ends lost 11 bases and 1 base respectively, with 13 bases between them. Germline assignment: CDR1 MNHNS and CDR2 SASEGT. The CDR3 length is 13 residues. CDR3 amino acids: CALSQSRTDTQYF. The CDR3 DNA sequence: TGTGCCTTGTCCCAAAGCCGCACAGATACGCAGTATTTT.

This clonotype was found once. It may be a read error: a sequence one base away is much more abundant. The chain is built from TRBV5-1 and TRBJ1-6; no reliable D call. This CDR3 region has 12 residues. Germline V CDR1 and CDR2: SGHRS, YFSETQ. The CDR3 spells CTSSSGDSPLHF. CDR3 bases: TGCACCAGCAGCTCTGGCGACTCACCCCTCCACTTT.

This clonotype has just a few counts. The genes are TRBV18 and TRBJ1-4, with D possibly being TRBD1 (5 bases). The CDR3 length is 15 residues. Per germline, CDR1 KGHSH and CDR2 LQKENI. Trimming pared 2 bases from V and 8 bases from J, leaving 15 bases between. CDR3 loop: CASSPWSLGDEKLFF. As DNA, the CDR3 is TGTGCCAGCTCACCATGGTCATTGGGGGACGAAAAACTGTTTTTT.

This clonotype was observed a few times. The chain is built from TRBV24-1 and TRBJ2-1; D gene uncertain. The CDR3 sequence is 12 residues long. From germline, CDR1 is KGHDR and CDR2 SFDVKD. Deletions cut 1 base from V and 12 bases from J, with 9 bases between. The CDR3 loop is CATSDFGERQFF. The DNA of the CDR3 is TGTGCCACCAGTGATTTCGGCGAAAGGCAGTTCTTC.

V gene TRBV7-3 combines with J gene TRBJ2-2; TRBD1 agrees at 7 bases. Trimming at V came to 4 bases and at J to 5 bases, leaving 13 bases not matched to a gene. CDR3 length equals 17 residues. Germline CDR1 SGHTA, CDR2 FQGTGA. The CDR3 DNA reads as TGTGCCAGCAGCTCCACATACTCAGGGGGTTTAACCGGGGAGCTGTTTTTT. Protein product: CASSSTYSGGLTGELFF.

This chain links TRBV6-6 with TRBJ2-7, with no clear D. V was pared by 5 bases and J by 2 bases, with 10 bases between. Looked up from germline, CDR1 is MNHNY and CDR2 is SVGAGI (reference sequence). The CDR3 totals 13 residues. DNA for the CDR3: TGTGCCAGCAGTCCCGAGGTTGCCTACGAGCAGTACTTC. Amino acids: CASSPEVAYEQYF.

The chain is built from TRBV20-1 and TRBJ1-5, with D tentatively TRBD1 (5 bases). CDR3 length: 15 amino acids. Germline CDR1 and CDR2: DFQATT and SNEGSKA (reference sequence). Trimming removed 1 base from V and 4 bases from J, with 14 bases in between. Written as DNA, the CDR3 is TGCAGTGCTAGAGTACCGGGGCCCCTGAATCAGCCCCAGCATTTT. This gives the protein CSARVPGPLNQPQHF.

This clonotype was recorded at least ten times. The chain carries TRBV12-3 or TRBV12-4 and TRBJ1-2, with 7 bases matching TRBD1. This CDR3 contains 13 residues. V shed 6 bases and J 2 bases; nucleotides not matched to a gene: 3. CDR3 region: CASSPTGNYGYTF. The CDR3 nucleotides are TGTGCCAGCAGCCCGACAGGGAACTATGGCTACACCTTC.

J is TRBJ2-5 and V is TRBV2; D is undetermined. Germline CDR1 is SNHLY and CDR2 is FYNNEI. Trimming removed 3 bases at V and 10 bases at J, with 12 bases between. The CDR3 contains 12 residues. CDR3 bases: TGTGCCAGCAGTGACGAGTCCCAAGTCCAGTACTTC. Translating gives CASSDESQVQYF.

The V call is TRBV20-1, the J call TRBJ2-1, with 10 positions matching TRBD2. Trimming cost V 3 bases and J 3 bases; bases outside gene matches: 5. The CDR3 covers 15 residues. Germline CDR1 is DFQATT and CDR2 is SNEGSKA (reference sequence). DNA for the CDR3: TGCAGTGCTAGCACTAGCGGGACATTCTACAATGAGCAGTTCTTC. Its translation is CSASTSGTFYNEQFF.

The chain couples TRBV6-1 to TRBJ1-1, with unresolved D. Per the germline V gene, CDR1 is MNHNS and CDR2 is SASEGT. The CDR3 has 16 residues. V was trimmed by 0 bases and J by 0 bases, leaving 11 bases between them. CDR3 nucleotides: TGTGCCAGCAGTGAAGCTGCCAGTAGAGTGAACACTGAAGCTTTCTTT. Its translation: CASSEAASRVNTEAFF.

The chain joins TRBV6-1 to TRBJ2-7; 8 nucleotides agree with TRBD1. V dropped 3 bases and J dropped 1; count of bases not matched to a gene: 5. This CDR3 is built from 15 residues. Germline V gene lookup returns CDR1 MNHNS and CDR2 SASEGT. CDR3 amino acids: CASSDWDRLSYEQYF. The CDR3 nucleotides read TGTGCCAGCAGTGACTGGGACAGGTTATCCTACGAGCAGTACTTC.

This clonotype was observed many times. This sequence joins TRBV2 and TRBJ2-1; a weak D match, TRBD1 (6 bases). V was shortened by 7 bases and J by 2 bases, with 9 bases between the two germline ends. The CDR3 covers 13 residues. Germline values: CDR1 SNHLY, CDR2 FYNNEI. Here the CDR3 reads CASNREPYNEQFF. CDR3 coding DNA: TGTGCCAGCAACAGGGAACCCTACAATGAGCAGTTCTTC.

This clonotype has at least ten counts. The J gene is TRBJ1-5, the V gene TRBV7-2, with D unresolved. Trimming cost V 5 bases and J 4 bases, with 15 bases left between them. Germline V CDR1 and CDR2: SGHTA, FQGNSA. CDR3 length: 15 amino acids. CDR3 in amino acids: CASSTQAGFNQPQHF. The CDR3 bases are TGTGCCAGCAGCACCCAGGCGGGGTTTAATCAGCCCCAGCATTTT.

This chain links TRBV28 with TRBJ2-5, with no clear D. V lost 7 bases and J 5 bases, leaving 17 bases between the germline ends. The CDR3 has 14 residues. Germline CDR1 reads MDHEN; CDR2 reads SYDVKM. CDR3 loop: CASTRAPEGETQYF. The CDR3 nucleotides read TGTGCCAGCACACGGGCCCCCGAAGGCGAGACCCAGTACTTC.

The V call is TRBV5-5, the J call TRBJ2-1, with 9 bases aligning to TRBD2. CDR1 and CDR2 (germline): SGHKS, YYEKEE (reference sequence). The junction had 13 bases not matched to a gene; V was cut back by 3 bases and J by 3 bases. The CDR3 covers 18 residues. CDR3 nucleotide sequence: TGTGCCAGCAGCTGGGGAAATCCTCTAGCGGGGTACTACAATGAGCAGTTCTTC. As protein: CASSWGNPLAGYYNEQFF.

The genes are TRBV3-1 and TRBJ2-5; D is undetermined. This CDR3 contains 13 residues. Trimming stripped 2 bases from V and 5 bases from J, with 9 bases between. Germline CDR1 reads LGHDT; CDR2 reads YNNKEL (reference sequence). CDR3 DNA: TGTGCCAGCAGCCAACTAGGCCCGGAGACCCAGTACTTC. This sequence encodes CASSQLGPETQYF.